Only one count was recorded for the clone carrying this T cell receptor beta chain. Its target is unknown. This entry is derived from a study of T cells in Graves' hyperthyroidism and ophthalmopathy. General study findings and limits: The model made its ophthalmopathy prediction, and onset followed a median 6.5 months later.

Template material for amplifying TCR beta CDR3 regions consisted of RNA transcripts. HTBI primers drove first-round RT-PCR of the TCR CDR3. TCRdb reanalysed the multiplex PCR reads using MiXCR and keeps one entry per CDR3 protein. The sample consists of fewer than 110,000 distinct CDR3 sequences, less than 55% of them appearing once. Trimming at V came to 6 bases and at J to 1 base, leaving 5 bases not matched to a gene. The CDR3 contains 14 residues. The germline V gene has CDR1 SGHAT and CDR2 FQDESV (reference sequence). The receptor comes from a man aged 40-50 years with Graves' hyperthyroidism. This rearrangement joins TRBV11-1 to TRBJ2-7, with 8 bases aligning to TRBD1. Sequences were obtained from blood. The CDR3, as DNA: TGTGCCAGCAGAGGGCAGGGGGCTTCCTACGAGCAGTACTTC. Protein: CASRGQGASYEQYF.